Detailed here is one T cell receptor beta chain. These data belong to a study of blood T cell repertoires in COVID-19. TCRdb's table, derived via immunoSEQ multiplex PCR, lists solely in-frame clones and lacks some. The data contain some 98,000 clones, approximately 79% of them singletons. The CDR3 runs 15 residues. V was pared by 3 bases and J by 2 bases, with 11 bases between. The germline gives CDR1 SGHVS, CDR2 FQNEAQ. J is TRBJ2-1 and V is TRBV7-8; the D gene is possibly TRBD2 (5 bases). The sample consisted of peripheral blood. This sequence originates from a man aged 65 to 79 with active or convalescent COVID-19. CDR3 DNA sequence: TGTGCCAGCAGCTTCACGGGAATCCCCTACAATGAGCAGTTCTTC. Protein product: CASSFTGIPYNEQFF.